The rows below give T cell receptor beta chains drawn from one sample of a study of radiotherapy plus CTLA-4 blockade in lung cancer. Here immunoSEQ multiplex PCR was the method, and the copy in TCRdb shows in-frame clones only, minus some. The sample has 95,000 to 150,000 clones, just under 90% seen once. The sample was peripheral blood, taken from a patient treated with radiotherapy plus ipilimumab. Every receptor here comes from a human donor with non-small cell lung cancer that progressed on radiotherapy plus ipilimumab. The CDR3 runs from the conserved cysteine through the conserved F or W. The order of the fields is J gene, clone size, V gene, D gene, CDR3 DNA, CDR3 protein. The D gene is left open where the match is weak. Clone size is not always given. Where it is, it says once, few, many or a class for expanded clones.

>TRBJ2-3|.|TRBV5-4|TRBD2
TGTGCCAGCAGCTTGAGCGGGAGTGTGTTCGATACGCAGTATTTT
CASSLSGSVFDTQYF
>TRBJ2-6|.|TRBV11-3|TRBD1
TGTGCCAGCAGCACTCGCGACAGGGCACGGGCCAACGTCCTGACTTTC
CASSTRDRARANVLTF
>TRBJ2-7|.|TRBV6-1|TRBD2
TGTGCCAGCAGGGTTAGCGGGGGGACGTCCGAGCAGTACTTC
CASRVSGGTSEQYF
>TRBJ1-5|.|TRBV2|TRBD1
TGTGCCAGCAGGAAGGGACAGGATCAGCCCCAGCATTTT
CASRKGQDQPQHF
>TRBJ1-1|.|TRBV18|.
TGTGCCAGCTCACTGCAATTTAGGGGGAACACTGAAGCTTTCTTT
CASSLQFRGNTEAFF
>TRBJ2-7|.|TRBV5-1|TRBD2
TGCGCCAGCAGGGCCGGGACTAGCGGGAGAGGACTCACCTACGAGCAGTACTTC
CASRAGTSGRGLTYEQYF
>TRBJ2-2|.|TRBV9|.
TGTGCCAGCAGCGTAGCAGGGGTATCGACCGGGGAGCTGTTTTTT
CASSVAGVSTGELFF
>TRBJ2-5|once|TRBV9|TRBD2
TGTGCCAGCAGCGTAGGAGCGGGAGAGCGAGAGACCCAGTACTTC
CASSVGAGERETQYF
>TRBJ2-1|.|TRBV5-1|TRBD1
TGCGCCAGCAGCTACTGGGGTGTGGGACAGAACAATGAGCAGTTCTTC
CASSYWGVGQNNEQFF
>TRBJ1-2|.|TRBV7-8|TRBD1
TGTGCCAGCAGCTTAACCGGACAGGGGGCTGGCGGCTACACCTTC
CASSLTGQGAGGYTF
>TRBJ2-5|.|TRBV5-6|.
TGTGCCAGCAGCTTGGCACTCGACTTCTCCGGGTATCAAGAGACCCAGTACTTC
CASSLALDFSGYQETQYF
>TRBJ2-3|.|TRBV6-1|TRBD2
TGTGCCAGCGGCCCCTTAGCGGGGGGCACAGATACGCAGTATTTT
CASGPLAGGTDTQYF
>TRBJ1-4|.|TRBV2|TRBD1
TGTGCCAGCGCTGTCGGGACCAGGGACAGCGACGCACTTTGGGATGAAAAACTGTTTTTT
CASAVGTRDSDALWDEKLFF
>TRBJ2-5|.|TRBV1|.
TGCACCAGCAGCCAGGCGGAGGTAGGGGCCCACCCTGTAGAGACCCAGTACTTC
CTSSQAEVGAHPVETQYF
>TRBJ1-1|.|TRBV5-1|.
TGCGCCAGCAGCTTGGCCGGCGGACTTTACACTGAAGCTTTCTTT
CASSLAGGLYTEAFF
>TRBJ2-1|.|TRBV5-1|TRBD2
TGCGCCAGCAGAGGGACTAGCGGGAGGGTAAGGGACGGCAATGAGCAGTTCTTC
CASRGTSGRVRDGNEQFF
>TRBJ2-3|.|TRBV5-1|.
TGCGCCAGCAGCTTGTGGAGCACAGATACGCAGTATTTT
CASSLWSTDTQYF
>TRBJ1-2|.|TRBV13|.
TGTGCCAGCAGCCCTTGGACACCTAACTATGGCTACACCTTC
CASSPWTPNYGYTF
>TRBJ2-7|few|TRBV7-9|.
TGTGCCAGCAGCTTAGTGGACCGGGCGGAGCAGTACTTC
CASSLVDRAEQYF
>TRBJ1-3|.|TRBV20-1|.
TGCAGTGTCATGCGAACCGACACCATATATTTT
CSVMRTDTIYF
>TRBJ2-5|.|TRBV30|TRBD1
TGTGCCTGGAGTGGCGGACAGGCCCAAGAGACCCAGTACTTC
CAWSGGQAQETQYF
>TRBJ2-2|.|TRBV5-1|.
TGCGCCATAGCGGCGACCGGGGAGCTGTTTTTT
CAIAATGELFF
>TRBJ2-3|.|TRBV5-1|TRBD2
TGCGCCAGCAGCTTGAAACTAGCGGGAGCGGATACGCAGTATTTT
CASSLKLAGADTQYF
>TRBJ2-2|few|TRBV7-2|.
TGTGCCAGCAGCTTAAGGAAGGGGACGAACACCGGGGAGCTGTTTTTT
CASSLRKGTNTGELFF
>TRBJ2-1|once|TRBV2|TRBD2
TGTGCCAGCACTACTAGCGGGAGAGTCAATGAGCAGTTCTTC
CASTTSGRVNEQFF
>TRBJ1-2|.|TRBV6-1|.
TGTGCCAGCAGACTGCAGGGGACCTATGGCTACACCTTC
CASRLQGTYGYTF
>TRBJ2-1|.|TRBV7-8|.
TGTGCCAGCAGCTTAGCCGGCAGGGGCCCTTTGAGCTCCTACAATGAGCAGTTCTTC
CASSLAGRGPLSSYNEQFF
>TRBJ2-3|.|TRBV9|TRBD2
TGTGCCAGCAGCGGGAGGGCGGGAGGAGATACGCAGTATTTT
CASSGRAGGDTQYF
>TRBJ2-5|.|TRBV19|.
TGTGCCAGTAGTGGGGACGGGAAAGAGACCCAGTACTTC
CASSGDGKETQYF
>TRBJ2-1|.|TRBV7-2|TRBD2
TGTGCCAGCAGCACTTACCCTTGGGGGGGTCGGGATGAGCAGTTCTTC
CASSTYPWGGRDEQFF
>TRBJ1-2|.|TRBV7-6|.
TGTGCCTCTGGTCCCACAGGGATTGCTGGCTACACCTTC
CASGPTGIAGYTF
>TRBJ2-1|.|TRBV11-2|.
TGTGCCAGCAGCCTTGGCGGCGGTACGGAATCCTACAATGAGCAGTTCTTC
CASSLGGGTESYNEQFF
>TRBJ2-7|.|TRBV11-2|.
TGTGCCAGCAGCCAGCGGGTCCAGTACGAGCAGTACTTC
CASSQRVQYEQYF
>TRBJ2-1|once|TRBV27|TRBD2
TGTGCCAGCAGTTTATCGACTAGCGGGAGTGGCTACAATGAGCAGTTCTTC
CASSLSTSGSGYNEQFF
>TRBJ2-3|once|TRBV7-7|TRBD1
TGTGCTAGCAGCTTCAGGGGGCGCGGAGATACGCAGTATTTT
CASSFRGRGDTQYF
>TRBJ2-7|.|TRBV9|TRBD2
TGTGCCAGCAGCGTAGGACTAGCGGGAGCTGGAGAGCAGTACTTC
CASSVGLAGAGEQYF
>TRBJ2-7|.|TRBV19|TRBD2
TGTGCCAGTAGTCTGCGACTAGCGGGAGGTCTACAAGGGTCATACGAGCAGTACTTC
CASSLRLAGGLQGSYEQYF
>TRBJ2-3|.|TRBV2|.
TGTGCCAGCAGTGAAAGAGGGAGACGGGCAGATACGCAGTATTTT
CASSERGRRADTQYF
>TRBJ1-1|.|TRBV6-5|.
TGTGCCAGCAGTTACTCGGGGGGCCTGAACACTGAAGCTTTCTTT
CASSYSGGLNTEAFF
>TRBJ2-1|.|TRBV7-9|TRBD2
TGTGCCAGCAGCCCTGATCGACTAGCGTACTACAATGAGCAGTTCTTC
CASSPDRLAYYNEQFF
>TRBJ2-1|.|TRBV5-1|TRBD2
TGCGCCAGCAGCTTGGAGGGTAGCGGGAGCGATGAGCAGTTCTTC
CASSLEGSGSDEQFF
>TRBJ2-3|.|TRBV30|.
TGTGCCTGGAGTGGGGGGTTCGGCACAGATACGCAGTATTTT
CAWSGGFGTDTQYF
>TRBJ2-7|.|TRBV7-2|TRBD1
TGTGCCAGCAGCCTTTCCGTCGGGACAGGCTACGAGCAGTACTTC
CASSLSVGTGYEQYF
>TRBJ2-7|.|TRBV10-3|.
TGTGCCATCGGGGTAGGGGGAGTTACCTCCTACGAGCAGTACTTC
CAIGVGGVTSYEQYF
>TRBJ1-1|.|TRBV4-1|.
TGCGCCAGCAGCCAAGCACGGGGCACTGAAGCTTTCTTT
CASSQARGTEAFF
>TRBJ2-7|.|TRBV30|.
TGTGCGGGAACATCGGGGATCTACGAGCAGTACTTC
CAGTSGIYEQYF
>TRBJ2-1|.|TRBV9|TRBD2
TGTGCCAGCAGCGTAGGGGGAGCGGGAAGCTCCTACAATGAGCAGTTCTTC
CASSVGGAGSSYNEQFF
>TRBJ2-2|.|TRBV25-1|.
TGTGCCAGCAGTGATGACAGACCGAACACCGGGGAGCTGTTTTTT
CASSDDRPNTGELFF
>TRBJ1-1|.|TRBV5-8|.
TGTGCCAGCAGCTCCTTTGCGGTATATGAAGCTTTCTTT
CASSSFAVYEAFF
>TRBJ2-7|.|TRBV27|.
TGTGCCAGCAGTGAGGGGGTCCTCTACGAGCAGTACTTC
CASSEGVLYEQYF
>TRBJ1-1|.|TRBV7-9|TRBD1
TGTGCCAGCAGCTTTCAGGGGGATATCACTGAAGCTTTCTTT
CASSFQGDITEAFF
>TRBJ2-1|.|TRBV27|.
TGTGCCAGCAGCCCTAGCGGGGACAGGACCTACAATGAGCAGTTCTTC
CASSPSGDRTYNEQFF
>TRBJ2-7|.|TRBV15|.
TGTGCCACCAGCTCCCCCCCGGGGCTAGGAGGCCACGAGCAGTACTTC
CATSSPPGLGGHEQYF
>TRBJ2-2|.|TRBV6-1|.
TGTGCCAGCAGTGAAGACAGGGGACTTCGGGGAACCGGGGAGCTGTTTTTT
CASSEDRGLRGTGELFF